The 28 T cell receptor beta chains reported below all come from one sample, sequenced in a study of shared clonotypes between healthy human individuals. The table came from immunoSEQ multiplex PCR; TCRdb's copy has only in-frame clones and leaves some out. The sample holds approximately 980,000 clones; 76% are singletons and the top ten take around 1.5%. Sequencing was done on a sample of memory CD4+ T cells sorted from blood. Specified subset: CD45RA-negative fraction. The receptors shown here come from a man between 18 and 29 years old in good health.

The rearrangement joins TRBV5-4 to TRBJ1-1; 8 nucleotides match TRBD1. Germline assignment: CDR1 SGHNT and CDR2 YYREEE (reference sequence). The CDR3 is 17 amino acids. Trimming took 6 bases from V and 1 from J; bases not matched to a gene: 14. CDR3: CASTGARDRKKNTEAFF. In DNA form, the CDR3 reads TGTGCCAGCACTGGGGCGCGGGACAGGAAAAAGAACACTGAAGCTTTCTTT.

The J gene is TRBJ2-5, the V gene TRBV18, with D possibly matching TRBD1 (5 bases). Germline V CDR1 and CDR2: KGHSH, LQKENI. This CDR3 spans 16 amino acids. The ends were cut back, 3 bases at V and 5 bases at J, with 19 bases in the middle. The DNA for the CDR3 is TGTGCCAGCTCACCTCCAAATCAACGGGCAGGGGAGACCCAGTACTTC. Its protein product is CASSPPNQRAGETQYF.

J is TRBJ2-2 and V is TRBV7-3, with D maybe TRBD1 (6 bases). CDR1 and CDR2 (germline): SGHTA, FQGTGA. V was shortened by 5 bases and J by 6 bases, with 13 bases between the two germline ends. CDR3 length: 14 amino acids. Here the CDR3 reads CASSPLGTSGELFF. In nucleotides, the CDR3 is TGTGCCAGCAGCCCCCTGGGGACATCCGGGGAGCTGTTTTTT.

The V gene is TRBV4-1, the J gene TRBJ1-2; TRBD1 is a possible D gene (5 bases). V lost 4 bases, J lost 0 bases, and 21 bases lay in between. Germline V gene data show CDR1 as MGHRA and CDR2 as YSYEKL. The CDR3 has 18 residues. The CDR3 DNA reads as TGCGCCAGCAGCCCGATAGGGCAGGGACCGAAAGCTAACTATGGCTACACCTTC. It encodes CASSPIGQGPKANYGYTF.

Concerning this clone: A much bigger clone sits one base away, suggesting this may be a read error. V gene TRBV6-1 combines with J gene TRBJ1-6, with 8 positions matching TRBD1. The germline V gene has CDR1 MNHNS and CDR2 SASEGT. CDR3 length: 14 amino acids. V shed 5 bases and J 6 bases; nucleotides not matched to a gene: 3. The CDR3 is CASSLTGVNSPLHF. CDR3 sequence (DNA): TGTGCCAGCAGTTTGACAGGGGTTAATTCACCCCTCCACTTT.

The J gene is TRBJ2-7, the V gene TRBV5-4; 7 nucleotides match TRBD2. This CDR3 comprises 14 residues. V lost 1 base, J lost 3 bases, and 4 bases stayed unmatched. Germline CDR1 and CDR2: SGHNT and YYREEE (reference sequence). The CDR3 bases are TGTGCCAGCAGCTTGCTGGGGGGGAACTACGAGCAGTACTTC. This gives the protein CASSLLGGNYEQYF. The variable domain in full, with the rest retrieved from reference TRBV5-4 and TRBJ2-7, is ETGVTQSPTHLIKTRGQQVTLRCSSQSGHNTVSWYQQALGQGPQFIFQYYREEENGRGNFPPRFSGLQFPNYSSELNVNALELDDSALYLCASSLLGGNYEQYFGPGTRLTVT.

CDR3: CASSPQGALLETQYF. CDR3 in DNA: TGTGCCAGCTCACCCCAGGGGGCGCTTTTGGAGACCCAGTACTTC. J is TRBJ2-5 and V is TRBV18, with 8 positions matching TRBD1. CDR3 length: 15 amino acids. V lost 3 bases to trimming and J lost 5 bases; unmatched junction nucleotides: 8. Germline V gene lookup returns CDR1 KGHSH and CDR2 LQKENI.

CDR3 residues: CSGKNTEAFF. The CDR3 DNA sequence: TGCAGCGGAAAGAACACTGAAGCTTTCTTT. The rearrangement joins TRBV29-1 to TRBJ1-1, with D hard to call. Between the trimmed V and J ends, which lost 7 bases and 1 base, there was a span of 4 bases. The CDR3 totals 10 residues. Germline values: CDR1 SQVTM, CDR2 ANQGSEA.

This clone was seen more than once but under ten times. The genes are TRBV28 and TRBJ1-6; 10 positions match TRBD1. From germline, CDR1 is MDHEN and CDR2 SYDVKM. V lost 5 bases and J lost 9; bases outside the gene matches: 4. The length of the CDR3 is 14 residues. This CDR3 reads CASSPDRGSSPLHF. In DNA form, the CDR3 reads TGTGCCAGCAGTCCGGACAGGGGGTCTTCACCCCTCCACTTT.

The genes are TRBV5-8 and TRBJ2-7, with D unclear. Germline-derived CDR1 and CDR2 are SGHTS and YDEGEE. The CDR3 is 13 amino acids. V was shortened by 0 bases and J by 6 bases, with 10 bases between the two germline ends. For the CDR3, the DNA is TGTGCCAGCAGCTTGGGCAGGTCAGGCGAGCAGTACTTC. This codes for CASSLGRSGEQYF.

V usage is TRBV2 and J usage is TRBJ2-5, with D possibly TRBD2 on 6 matching bases. CDR1 SNHLY and CDR2 FYNNEI come from the germline V gene. The CDR3 runs 14 residues. V was pared by 6 bases and J by 0 bases, with 11 bases between. In nucleotides, the CDR3 is TGTGCCAGCAGAGGGGACTCGTACCAAGAGACCCAGTACTTC. It encodes CASRGDSYQETQYF.

The rearrangement joins TRBV6-1 to TRBJ2-1; D gene uncertain. V was clipped by 5 bases and J by 7 bases, with 6 bases between them. CDR1 is MNHNS, CDR2 SASEGT, per germline. The CDR3 has 11 residues. This chain's CDR3 is CASSFFNEQFF. CDR3 nucleotide sequence: TGTGCCAGCAGTTTCTTTAATGAGCAGTTCTTC.

CDR3 amino acids: CASSFLKGAQHF. CDR3 nucleotide sequence: TGTGCCAGCAGTTTCCTCAAGGGGGCCCAGCATTTT. The rearrangement links TRBV28 to TRBJ1-5, with a possible D match to TRBD1 (6 bases). The germline V and J ends were trimmed by 3 bases and 11 bases, with 11 bases remaining between them. The CDR3 covers 12 residues. Germline V gene lookup returns CDR1 MDHEN and CDR2 SYDVKM.

The chain links TRBV7-8 to TRBJ2-7; D is possibly TRBD1 (5 bases). The CDR3 is made up of 17 amino acids. Per the germline V gene, CDR1 is SGHVS and CDR2 is FQNEAQ. V dropped 1 base and J dropped 6 bases, with 22 bases sitting between them. The CDR3 reads CASSLVFLAGSTGEQYF. The DNA of the CDR3 is TGTGCCAGCAGCTTAGTGTTCTTGGCAGGGTCCACTGGCGAGCAGTACTTC.

The chain has TRBV7-8 and TRBJ2-5; 9 nucleotides line up with TRBD2. The V gene end was trimmed by 1 base and the J gene end by 0 bases; junction bases not matched to a gene: 12. The CDR3 contains 19 residues. CDR1 and CDR2 (germline): SGHVS, FQNEAQ. CDR3 coding DNA: TGTGCCAGCAGCTTAGTATGGGGGCGACTAGCGGAGCACCAAGAGACCCAGTACTTC. Translating gives CASSLVWGRLAEHQETQYF.

The CDR3 spells CASSGTGENSPLHF. The DNA of the CDR3 is TGTGCCAGTAGTGGGACAGGGGAGAATTCACCCCTCCACTTT. The chain couples TRBV19 to TRBJ1-6; 10 bases map to TRBD1. V trimming: 5 bases; J trimming: 7 bases; junction bases outside the gene matches: 2. CDR1 and CDR2 (germline): LNHDA, SQIVND (reference sequence). The CDR3 extends over 14 amino acids.

The rearrangement joins TRBV19 to TRBJ2-7, with a possible D match to TRBD2 (6 bases). Germline loops: CDR1 LNHDA, CDR2 SQIVND (reference sequence). Trimming pared 8 bases from V and 0 bases from J, leaving 14 bases between. This CDR3 is 14 amino acids long. The CDR3 DNA sequence: TGTGCCAGTTCTAAACCGGGAGACTCCTACGAGCAGTACTTC. Translating it yields CASSKPGDSYEQYF.

J is TRBJ1-6 and V is TRBV6-6, with TRBD1 as a possible D gene (6 bases). CDR3 size: 14 residues. Between the trimmed V and J ends, which lost 5 bases and 7 bases, there was a span of 12 bases. Germline V gene lookup returns CDR1 MNHNY and CDR2 SVGAGI (reference sequence). The CDR3 spells CASSLQGSNSPLHF. The CDR3 DNA is TGTGCCAGCAGTCTCCAGGGGTCCAATTCACCCCTCCACTTT.

Comments on this clone: Mismatch with germline at one junction end may stem from a read error. Other DNA sequences of this sample code for an identical CDR3. The chain employs TRBV5-1 and TRBJ1-1, with 9 bases aligning to TRBD1. The CDR3 consists of 14 residues. CDR1 is SGHRS and CDR2 is YFSETQ in the germline V gene. CDR3 DNA: TGCGCCAGCAGCGGACAGGGGAGTGGAACTGAGGCTTTCTTT. Its translation is CASSGQGSGTEAFF.

The rearrangement links TRBV9 to TRBJ2-1; D not certain. This CDR3 region has 15 residues. Germline V gene data show CDR1 as SGDLS and CDR2 as YYNGEE. Trimming took 1 base from V and 0 from J, leaving 8 bases between them. The CDR3 coding sequence is TGTGCCAGCAGCGTAACACCGAGCTCCTACAATGAGCAGTTCTTC. It yields the protein CASSVTPSSYNEQFF. The whole variable domain, filled in from reference TRBV9 and TRBJ2-1, reads DSGVTQTPKHLITATGQRVTLRCSPRSGDLSVYWYQQSLDQGLQFLIQYYNGEERAKGNILERFSAQQFPDLHSELNLSSLELGDSALYFCASSVTPSSYNEQFFGPGTRLTVL.

This clone was seen more than once but under ten times. This sequence joins TRBV10-3 and TRBJ1-5; D unresolved. Trimming pared 0 bases from V and 8 bases from J, leaving 8 bases between. Germline lookup yields CDR1 ENHRY and CDR2 SYGVKD. CDR3 length: 13 amino acids. The CDR3 DNA follows: TGTGCCATCAGTGAGTCGGCTTCGGAGCCCCAGCATTTT. Its protein is CAISESASEPQHF.

About this clone: The DNA is omitted, as the CDR3 cannot be located on it reliably, and the CDR3 follows TCRdb's listing. The chain links TRBV5-6 to TRBJ2-2. In germline, CDR1 is SGHDT, CDR2 YYEEEE. The CDR3 adds up to 17 amino acids, both ends counted. Here the CDR3 reads CASSFGAGGANTGELFF.

As regards this clone: One end of the junction fails to match germline, which may point to a read error. The V gene is TRBV6-1, the J gene TRBJ2-1, with TRBD2 as a possible D gene (5 bases). Germline-derived CDR1 and CDR2 are MNHNS and SASEGT. This CDR3 has 12 amino acids. The CDR3 sequence is CASSEIYGVQLF. CDR3 DNA: TGTGCCAGCAGTGAAATATACGGGGTTCAGCTCTTC.

The chain employs TRBV7-8 and TRBJ2-7; 13 bases map to TRBD2. The germline V gene encodes CDR1 SGHVS and CDR2 FQNEAQ. The CDR3 is 17 residues long. V was clipped by 3 bases and J by 0 bases; unmatched bases: 5. The CDR3 DNA reads as TGTGCCAGCAGCTTCCGACTAGCGGGAGGCCCCTCCTACGAGCAGTACTTC. Amino acids: CASSFRLAGGPSYEQYF.

The chain links TRBV10-3 to TRBJ1-4; D gene ambiguous. V gave up 6 bases and J gave up 3 bases, with 14 bases separating them. The CDR3 consists of 15 residues. The V gene's germline CDR1 is ENHRY and CDR2 SYGVKD. CDR3: CAISPGGQPNEKLFF. In DNA form, the CDR3 reads TGTGCCATCAGCCCGGGCGGGCAGCCTAATGAAAAACTGTTTTTT.

V gene TRBV19 combines with J gene TRBJ2-1; 14 nucleotides agree with TRBD2. CDR1 and CDR2 from the germline V gene are LNHDA and SQIVND (reference sequence). The CDR3 has 21 amino acids. With 4 bases clipped from V and 2 bases from J, the junction kept 16 bases outside the gene matches. The CDR3 is CASSKPPPGLAGGHAYNEQFF. CDR3 DNA sequence: TGTGCCAGTAGTAAGCCCCCTCCCGGACTAGCGGGGGGTCACGCCTACAATGAGCAGTTCTTC.

As for this clone: An end of the junction does not agree with germline; a read error may underlie this. V gene TRBV4-3 combines with J gene TRBJ2-5; D gene ambiguous. Germline CDR1 LGHNA, CDR2 YSLEER. The CDR3 contains 14 residues. CDR3 nucleotide sequence: TGCGCCAGCAGCCAAGATGACTCTAGAGAGGCCCAGTACTTC. It yields the protein CASSQDDSREAQYF.

The chain uses TRBV29-1 and TRBJ2-5, with 13 bases matching TRBD2. With V trimmed by 7 bases and J by 7 bases, 9 bases remained unmatched. The germline V gene has CDR1 SQVTM and CDR2 ANQGSEA. This CDR3 has 14 amino acids. The CDR3: CSAGLAGSGGTQYF. CDR3 in DNA: TGCAGCGCGGGACTAGCGGGATCTGGGGGGACCCAGTACTTC. Full variable domain (missing parts from reference TRBV29-1 and TRBJ2-5): SAVISQKPSRDICQRGTSLTIQCQVDSQVTMMFWYRQQPGQSLTLIATANQGSEATYESGFVIDKFPISRPNLTFSTLTVSNMSPEDSSIYLCSAGLAGSGGTQYFGPGTRLLVL.